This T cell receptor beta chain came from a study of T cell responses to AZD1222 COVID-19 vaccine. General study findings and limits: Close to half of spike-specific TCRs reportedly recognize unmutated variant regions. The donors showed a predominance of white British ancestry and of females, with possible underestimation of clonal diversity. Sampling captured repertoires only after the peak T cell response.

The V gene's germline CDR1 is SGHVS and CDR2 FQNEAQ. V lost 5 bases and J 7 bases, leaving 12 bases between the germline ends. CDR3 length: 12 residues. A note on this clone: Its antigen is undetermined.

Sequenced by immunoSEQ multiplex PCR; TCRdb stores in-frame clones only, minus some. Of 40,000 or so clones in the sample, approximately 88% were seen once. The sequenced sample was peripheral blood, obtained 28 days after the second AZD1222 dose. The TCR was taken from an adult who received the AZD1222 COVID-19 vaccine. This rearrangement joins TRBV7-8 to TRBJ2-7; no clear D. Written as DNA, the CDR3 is TGTGCCAGCAGCCATAATCCCGGGGAGCAGTACTTC. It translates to CASSHNPGEQYF.